This T cell receptor beta chain was sequenced in a study of response to subunit inactivated influenza vaccine. TCRdb redid the calling of the RT-PCR reads with MiXCR, one entry per CDR3 protein. The sample lists 400,000 to 650,000 distinct CDR3 sequences; around 7.7% were seen once. This clonotype was seen more than once but under ten times. No antigen is known for it. Study conclusions and caveats: A suggestion made by the authors is that each seasonal influenza vaccination recruits few new T cells.

Germline-derived CDR1 and CDR2 are SGDLS and YYNGEE. The CDR3 covers 14 residues. The V gene lost 0 bases and the J gene lost 0 bases, with 6 bases spanning the gap. The V and J genes are TRBV9 and TRBJ1-1; a possible D gene is TRBD1 (5 bases). This TCR derives from a man aged 45 to 75 who received an inactivated influenza vaccine. Here the sequenced sample was PBMCs from blood, taken 23 months after vaccination. The CDR3 loop is CASSVEGMNTEAFF. The CDR3 DNA reads TGTGCCAGCAGCGTAGAGGGGATGAACACTGAAGCTTTCTTT.